This record looks at one T cell receptor (beta chain) sequence and its context. The antigen is not known. This sample was included in a study of monozygotic twins with inflammatory bowel disease. Study-level points and caveats: Healthy co-twins showed greater TCRbeta diversity (inverse Simpson) than IBD patients.

Staff drew a roughly 2.5 ml blood sample from each donor. TCRdb re-called the 5' RACE reads, yielding one record per CDR3 amino acid sequence without DNA. The sample data list roughly 300,000 distinct CDR3 sequences. Sequenced sample: blood. The TCR sequence derives from a human donor with ulcerative colitis or Crohn's disease, or a healthy co-twin of an affected twin (not recorded which).

The chain's CDR3 is CASTLTQRDTQYF. J is TRBJ2-3 and V is TRBV11-2; lacking DNA, the TRBD2 call made by TCRdb goes unchecked. Germline values: CDR1 SGHAT, CDR2 FQNNGV. CDR3 length: 13 residues. The full variable domain, its missing parts supplied by reference TRBV11-2 and TRBJ2-3, is EAGVAQSPRYKIIEKRQSVAFWCNPISGHATLYWYQQILGQGPKLLIQFQNNGVVDDSQLPKDRFSAERLKGVDSTLKIQPAKLEDSAVYLCASTLTQRDTQYFGPGTRLTVL.